The TCR beta chain described here comes from a study of T cell repertoires in aging, cancer and after chemotherapy. Across the study: Chronic lymphocytic leukemia patients on fludarabine- or bendamustine-based regimens gave paired samples before and after chemotherapy. The study, taken as a whole, reports: Median generation probability rose over the chemotherapy interval in each cancer cohort, suggesting rebound thymic output. These repertoire data do not allow conclusions about immunological memory after chemotherapy.

V was trimmed by 2 bases and J by 6 bases, leaving 9 bases between them. The CDR3 totals 13 residues. The germline gives CDR1 MNHEY, CDR2 SMNVEV (reference sequence). Remarks on this clonotype: Its antigen is unidentified. A clone one base away is much larger, so this may be a read error.

Peripheral blood genomic DNA, not sorted cells or RNA, was the template. A mixed TRB-A/B primer pool amplified rearranged TRB by multiplex touch-down PCR. TCRdb analysed the multiplex PCR reads with MiXCR anew, one entry per CDR3 protein. The data hold under 4,500 distinct CDR3 sequences, with just under 40% observed a single time. The chain employs TRBV27 and TRBJ2-3; no clear D. The sample consisted of blood. The sequence derives from a human donor with a blood cancer. CDR3 DNA: TGTGCCAGCAGTTTAAGGAAGGGTGATACGCAGTATTTT. Protein sequence: CASSLRKGDTQYF.